This T cell receptor (beta chain) was recorded in a study of T-cell memory formation after mild COVID-19. Study summary: TCR clusters showed largely donor specificity. Study findings and constraints: The pre-infection memory compartment contained some responding clones, suggesting cross-reactive memory joined. Clones contracting over day 15 to 85 were CD4/CD8 balanced, with later expanders leaning CD4+.

Using its own MiXCR run on the 5' RACE reads, TCRdb lists one record per CDR3 protein. Of about 260,000 distinct CDR3 sequences listed, 8% to 10% are singletons. The sample holds many counts of this clonotype. Its antigen is not known. V lost 3 bases and J 4 bases, leaving 6 bases between the germline ends. Germline values: CDR1 SGHTA, CDR2 FQGNSA. This CDR3 has 12 amino acids. This TCR came from a man aged 18 to 30 who had mild COVID-19 (a few samples of this study predate the infection). Cell type and time point are not known. The sample comprised PBMCs or a T cell subset sorted from them (not recorded which). The chain carries TRBV7-2 and TRBJ2-5, with D unresolved. CDR3 nucleotides: TGTGCCAGCAGCTTCGCCCGAGAGACCCAGTACTTC. Encoded protein: CASSFARETQYF.